The rows below give T cell receptor beta chains drawn from one sample of a study of PD-L1 blockade in urothelial cancer. Sequencing used immunoSEQ multiplex PCR; TCRdb keeps in-frame clones, though not all of them. The repertoire consists of tens of thousands of clones, with roughly 80% occurring once and the leading ten covering 6.5% to 8%. The material was PBMCs, obtained around atezolizumab (anti-PD-L1) treatment. All receptors come from a middle-aged man with urothelial cancer. CDR3s include the opening cysteine and the closing phenylalanine or tryptophan. Each record gives: clone size, V gene, J gene, D gene, CDR3 DNA, CDR3 protein. A D gene is named only where the DNA matches it firmly. Not every row has a clone size; where given, it reads once, few, many or a size class.

clone size: NA
V gene: TRBV7-9
J gene: TRBJ1-3
D gene: TRBD1
CDR3 DNA: TGTGCCAGCAGCTTACGCCGGGACAGCTCTGGAAACACCATATATTTT
CDR3 protein: CASSLRRDSSGNTIYF

clone size: once
V gene: TRBV6-1
J gene: TRBJ1-5
D gene: NA
CDR3 DNA: TGTGCCAGCTCCCCGCGAACGGGGGGCGATCAGCCCCAGCATTTT
CDR3 protein: CASSPRTGGDQPQHF

clone size: NA
V gene: TRBV6-1
J gene: TRBJ2-2
D gene: TRBD1
CDR3 DNA: TGTGCCAGCAGTGTCAACAGGGGGCTAGGGGAGCTGTTTTTT
CDR3 protein: CASSVNRGLGELFF

clone size: NA
V gene: TRBV6-1
J gene: TRBJ2-3
D gene: NA
CDR3 DNA: TGTGCCAGCAGTGAGTCCAGGGGCATTTTTGCAGATACGCAGTATTTT
CDR3 protein: CASSESRGIFADTQYF

clone size: few
V gene: TRBV4-2
J gene: TRBJ2-1
D gene: TRBD2
CDR3 DNA: TGTGCCAGCAGAGGAAGCCTGGCTAGCGGGGGCCGTGAGCAGTTCTTC
CDR3 protein: CASRGSLASGGREQFF

clone size: NA
V gene: TRBV28
J gene: TRBJ1-5
D gene: TRBD1
CDR3 DNA: TGTGCCACCATCCCAGGGGGACATCAGCCCCAGCATTTT
CDR3 protein: CATIPGGHQPQHF

clone size: NA
V gene: TRBV11-2
J gene: TRBJ2-7
D gene: NA
CDR3 DNA: TGTGCCAGCAGCCGTACCAGGGACTACGAGCAGTACTTC
CDR3 protein: CASSRTRDYEQYF

clone size: NA
V gene: TRBV6-1
J gene: TRBJ2-3
D gene: NA
CDR3 DNA: TGTGCCAGCAGTGAATTCTACAGGGTAGGGACAGATACGCAGTATTTT
CDR3 protein: CASSEFYRVGTDTQYF

clone size: NA
V gene: TRBV10-3
J gene: TRBJ1-1
D gene: NA
CDR3 DNA: TGTGCCATCCAGGCCGGGCCGGGGACTGAAGCTTTCTTT
CDR3 protein: CAIQAGPGTEAFF

clone size: few
V gene: TRBV27
J gene: TRBJ2-7
D gene: NA
CDR3 DNA: TGTGCCAGCAGTTCAAGGACAGACCTCTCCGAGCAGTACTTC
CDR3 protein: CASSSRTDLSEQYF

clone size: once
V gene: TRBV14
J gene: TRBJ2-3
D gene: TRBD2
CDR3 DNA: TGTGCCAGCAGCCAAGACTCTAGCGGGCCTAGCACAGATACGCAGTATTTT
CDR3 protein: CASSQDSSGPSTDTQYF

clone size: NA
V gene: TRBV7-9
J gene: TRBJ2-3
D gene: NA
CDR3 DNA: TGTGCCAGCAGCTTAGGGACCCTCCGGGACACGGGATCAGATACGCAGTATTTT
CDR3 protein: CASSLGTLRDTGSDTQYF

clone size: NA
V gene: TRBV28
J gene: TRBJ2-4
D gene: NA
CDR3 DNA: TGTGCCAGCAGTTTATGGGCAGGGCAGACAAACATTCAGTACTTC
CDR3 protein: CASSLWAGQTNIQYF

clone size: once
V gene: TRBV18
J gene: TRBJ1-2
D gene: NA
CDR3 DNA: TGTGCCAGCTCACCAGCGGGGGATGTATGGGGCTACACCTTC
CDR3 protein: CASSPAGDVWGYTF

clone size: NA
V gene: TRBV7-3
J gene: TRBJ2-3
D gene: NA
CDR3 DNA: TGTGCCAGCAGCACAGGGTTCCTTAGCACAGATACGCAGTATTTT
CDR3 protein: CASSTGFLSTDTQYF

clone size: NA
V gene: TRBV7-6
J gene: TRBJ2-7
D gene: TRBD2
CDR3 DNA: TGTGCCAGCAGCTTAGGTAGCGGGGTCTACGAGCAGTACTTC
CDR3 protein: CASSLGSGVYEQYF

clone size: NA
V gene: TRBV7-2
J gene: TRBJ1-1
D gene: NA
CDR3 DNA: TGTGCCAGCAGCTCCCAGGGGATTGAAGCTTTCTTT
CDR3 protein: CASSSQGIEAFF

clone size: many
V gene: TRBV2
J gene: TRBJ1-5
D gene: NA
CDR3 DNA: TGTGCCAGCAGGAAATTGACAGGGCCCCAGCATTTT
CDR3 protein: CASRKLTGPQHF

clone size: NA
V gene: TRBV19
J gene: TRBJ2-2
D gene: NA
CDR3 DNA: TGTGCCAGTAGCAGACAGGCTATGACCGGGGAGCTGTTTTTT
CDR3 protein: CASSRQAMTGELFF

clone size: NA
V gene: TRBV6-1
J gene: TRBJ2-1
D gene: NA
CDR3 DNA: TGTGCCAGCAGTGTGACACGATCCTCCTACAATGAGCAGTTCTTC
CDR3 protein: CASSVTRSSYNEQFF

clone size: NA
V gene: TRBV19
J gene: TRBJ2-1
D gene: NA
CDR3 DNA: TGTGCCACCAGGGGCCCTCCCTACAATGAGCAGTTCTTC
CDR3 protein: CATRGPPYNEQFF

clone size: NA
V gene: TRBV27
J gene: TRBJ2-2
D gene: NA
CDR3 DNA: TGTGCCAGCAGAGGTACCCCGCGGTGGAACACCGGGGAGCTGTTTTTT
CDR3 protein: CASRGTPRWNTGELFF

clone size: NA
V gene: TRBV5-1
J gene: TRBJ1-5
D gene: NA
CDR3 DNA: TGCGCCAGCAGCTTGCGGTCGGGTCAGCCCCAGCATTTT
CDR3 protein: CASSLRSGQPQHF

clone size: NA
V gene: TRBV7-2
J gene: TRBJ1-2
D gene: NA
CDR3 DNA: TGTGCCAGCAGCCTCCAACCCGGGGGGGGCTACACCTTC
CDR3 protein: CASSLQPGGGYTF

clone size: NA
V gene: TRBV10-2
J gene: TRBJ2-7
D gene: TRBD1
CDR3 DNA: TGCGCCAGCACCCCTAGATCCGGGACAGTGCCCTACGAGCAGTACTTC
CDR3 protein: CASTPRSGTVPYEQYF

clone size: NA
V gene: TRBV5-6
J gene: TRBJ2-5
D gene: TRBD1
CDR3 DNA: TGTGCCAGCAGCCCTCGACGGACAGGGGGCTGGGAGACCCAGTACTTC
CDR3 protein: CASSPRRTGGWETQYF

clone size: NA
V gene: TRBV30
J gene: TRBJ1-5
D gene: NA
CDR3 DNA: TGTGCCTGGAGTGCCGGGTTGGTTAGCAATCAGCCCCAGCATTTT
CDR3 protein: CAWSAGLVSNQPQHF

clone size: NA
V gene: TRBV9
J gene: TRBJ1-1
D gene: NA
CDR3 DNA: TGTGCCAGCAGCGTAGAGAACAGGGCCGGCGCTGAAGCTTTCTTT
CDR3 protein: CASSVENRAGAEAFF

clone size: NA
V gene: TRBV11-3
J gene: TRBJ2-1
D gene: TRBD2
CDR3 DNA: TGTGCCAGCAGCTCGGGGGGGTCCTACAATGAGCAGTTCTTC
CDR3 protein: CASSSGGSYNEQFF

clone size: few
V gene: TRBV2
J gene: TRBJ2-7
D gene: TRBD1
CDR3 DNA: TGTGCCAGCAGGGGGGACAGGGAACACGAGCAGTACTTC
CDR3 protein: CASRGDREHEQYF

clone size: NA
V gene: TRBV6-1
J gene: TRBJ2-5
D gene: NA
CDR3 DNA: TGTGCCAGCGGGGCCCTAAGGGGAAGACAAGAGACCCAGTACTTC
CDR3 protein: CASGALRGRQETQYF

clone size: NA
V gene: TRBV12-5
J gene: TRBJ2-7
D gene: TRBD1
CDR3 DNA: TGTGCTAGTGGTGACCGGGACAGGCGATACTACGAGCAGTACTTC
CDR3 protein: CASGDRDRRYYEQYF

clone size: NA
V gene: TRBV7-9
J gene: TRBJ2-7
D gene: TRBD2
CDR3 DNA: TGTGCCAGCAGCTTAAGCGGCTGGACCCGGGGGGTCTACGAGCAGTACTTC
CDR3 protein: CASSLSGWTRGVYEQYF

clone size: NA
V gene: TRBV6-6
J gene: TRBJ2-7
D gene: NA
CDR3 DNA: TGTGCCAGCAGCCAGGGCAGCTCAACCTACGAGCAGTACTTC
CDR3 protein: CASSQGSSTYEQYF

clone size: few
V gene: TRBV18
J gene: TRBJ2-4
D gene: TRBD1
CDR3 DNA: TGTGCCAGCTCACTGGACAGGGGCCGGAACATTCAGTACTTC
CDR3 protein: CASSLDRGRNIQYF

clone size: NA
V gene: TRBV20-1
J gene: TRBJ2-5
D gene: NA
CDR3 DNA: TGCAGTGCTAGACTAGAAGAGACCCAGTACTTC
CDR3 protein: CSARLEETQYF